What follows are 16 T cell receptor beta chains derived from one specimen sequenced in a study of blood T cell repertoires in COVID-19. This table comes from immunoSEQ multiplex PCR, and its TCRdb copy is limited to in-frame clones, with some not included. This sample has around 55,000 clones, with 85% to 90% found just once. Specimen: peripheral blood. The receptor source for this set is a man aged 55 to 70 with acute or convalescent COVID-19.

This sequence joins TRBV25-1 and TRBJ1-4; 10 positions agree with TRBD1. Losses at the gene ends were 0 bases for V and 6 bases for J; bases not matched to a gene: 4. Germline V CDR1 and CDR2: MGHDK, SYGVNS. CDR3 length: 16 residues. The CDR3 nucleotides read TGTGCCAGCAGTGAATATGGGGACAGGGGTGATGAAAAACTGTTTTTT. Its translation is CASSEYGDRGDEKLFF.

The chain combines TRBV28 with TRBJ1-2, with 9 positions matching TRBD1. The junction had 4 bases not matched to a gene; V was cut back by 3 bases and J by 8 bases. CDR3 length equals 13 residues. CDR1 is MDHEN, CDR2 SYDVKM, per germline. This CDR3 reads CASSLGQGRGYTF. The CDR3 region has the DNA TGTGCCAGCAGTTTGGGACAGGGTAGAGGCTACACCTTC.

This chain joins TRBV19 and TRBJ1-1, with 9 bases matching TRBD1. Trimming took 5 bases from V and 1 from J; bases not matched to a gene: 5. Germline assignment: CDR1 LNHDA and CDR2 SQIVND (reference sequence). The CDR3 runs 15 residues. The CDR3 is CASSAPGQGNTEAFF. CDR3 DNA: TGTGCCAGTAGTGCGCCGGGACAGGGGAACACTGAAGCTTTCTTT.

The J gene is TRBJ2-7, the V gene TRBV19; 8 bases match TRBD2. The germline V gene encodes CDR1 LNHDA and CDR2 SQIVND (reference sequence). Trimming cost V 6 bases and J 0 bases; bases outside gene matches: 10. The CDR3 is 16 amino acids. The CDR3 DNA is TGTGCCAGTAGCCAAAGACTAGCGACTAGCTCCTACGAGCAGTACTTC. Amino acid sequence: CASSQRLATSSYEQYF.

The V and J genes are TRBV27 and TRBJ2-7; a possible D gene is TRBD1 (6 bases). Germline lookup yields CDR1 MNHEY and CDR2 SMNVEV (reference sequence). V was clipped by 5 bases and J by 0 bases, with 17 bases between them. CDR3 size: 16 residues. The chain's CDR3 is CASSTHRTAHSYEQYF. DNA of the CDR3: TGTGCCAGCAGTACCCATCGGACAGCCCACTCCTACGAGCAGTACTTC.

The J gene is TRBJ2-3, the V gene TRBV11-2; D is perhaps TRBD2 (5 bases). Trimming cost V 5 bases and J 0 bases, with 12 bases left between them. The germline gives CDR1 SGHAT, CDR2 FQNNGV. This CDR3 has 15 residues. Here the CDR3 DNA reads TGTGCCAGCAGCCCCGGACTCTCTAGCACAGATACGCAGTATTTT. Residues: CASSPGLSSTDTQYF.

This chain connects TRBV25-1 to TRBJ1-1; 7 bases are a match to TRBD1. This CDR3 spans 14 amino acids. CDR1 and CDR2 from the germline V gene are MGHDK and SYGVNS. J was trimmed by 6 bases and V by 4 bases; bases with no gene match: 8. The CDR3 region has the DNA TGTGCCAGCAGTGTCCGACAGGGTGTTCCTGAAGCTTTCTTT. Amino acid sequence: CASSVRQGVPEAFF.

The chain carries TRBV19 and TRBJ1-5, with D unresolved. V was trimmed by 7 bases and J by 0 bases, leaving 13 bases between them. Per germline, CDR1 LNHDA and CDR2 SQIVND (reference sequence). CDR3 length: 15 amino acids. The CDR3 nucleotides read TGTGCCAGTAACCCTGCGGGTCATAGCAATCAGCCCCAGCATTTT. The encoded protein is CASNPAGHSNQPQHF.

In DNA form, the CDR3 reads TGTGCCAGCAGCTTAGGGGTGAAACTAGCGAACAATGAGCAGTTCTTC. Encoded protein: CASSLGVKLANNEQFF. This chain links TRBV11-3 with TRBJ2-1; the match to TRBD2 covers 7 bases. The CDR3 loop spans 16 amino acids. The V segment lost 1 base and the J segment 5 bases; nucleotides outside the gene matches: 8. Germline V gene data show CDR1 as SGHNT and CDR2 as YENEEA.

The chain recombines TRBV7-8 with TRBJ1-5; 7 positions agree with TRBD1. V trimming: 5 bases; J trimming: 3 bases; junction bases outside the gene matches: 4. The CDR3 is made up of 14 amino acids. Germline values: CDR1 SGHVS, CDR2 FQNEAQ. The CDR3, as DNA: TGTGCCAGCAGCCGACAGGGAATCAATCAGCCCCAGCATTTT. Protein sequence: CASSRQGINQPQHF.

V is TRBV19 and J is TRBJ1-1, with 8 bases that match TRBD1. CDR3 length: 15 amino acids. V lost 5 bases and J lost 2; bases outside the gene matches: 7. Germline V lookup: CDR1 LNHDA, CDR2 SQIVND (reference sequence). The DNA of the CDR3 is TGTGCCAGTAGTCATGTGACAGGGGTAAACACTGAAGCTTTCTTT. This sequence encodes CASSHVTGVNTEAFF.

This chain connects TRBV11-1 to TRBJ1-2; 8 positions agree with TRBD1. The CDR3 length is 14 residues. The V gene's germline CDR1 is SGHAT and CDR2 FQDESV (reference sequence). The ends lost 4 bases at V and 2 bases at J; junction bases unmatched: 3. CDR3 nucleotide sequence: TGTGCCAGCAGCTCGGACAGGGTAAACTATGGCTACACCTTC. Translation gives CASSSDRVNYGYTF. The whole variable domain, remainder taken from reference TRBV11-1 and TRBJ1-2, is EAEVAQSPRYKITEKSQAVAFWCDPISGHATLYWYRQILGQGPELLVQFQDESVVDDSQLPKDRFSAERLKGVDSTLKIQPAELGDSAMYLCASSSDRVNYGYTFGSGTRLTVV.

The chain uses TRBV4-1 and TRBJ2-1; 12 bases are shared with TRBD2. V was clipped by 4 bases and J by 9 bases; unmatched bases: 7. This CDR3 has 15 residues. Germline V CDR1 and CDR2: MGHRA, YSYEKL. The DNA of the CDR3 is TGCGCCAGCAGCCGGGCTAGCGGGAGGGCCGCTGAGCAGTTCTTC. Its translation: CASSRASGRAAEQFF.

The V and J genes are TRBV11-3 and TRBJ1-6; no clear D gene. CDR1 is SGHNT, CDR2 YENEEA, per germline. The length of the CDR3 is 15 residues. Deletions cut 1 base from V and 8 bases from J, with 12 bases between. CDR3 sequence: CASSLVPGSDSPLHF. In DNA form, the CDR3 reads TGTGCCAGCAGCTTAGTCCCGGGTTCGGATTCACCCCTCCACTTT.

The rearrangement links TRBV29-1 to TRBJ1-2; D gene uncertain. This CDR3 is built from 13 residues. The V end was cut by 2 bases, the J end by 7 bases, with 14 bases between. CDR1 SQVTM and CDR2 ANQGSEA come from the germline V gene. The CDR3: CSVEPGGSFGYTF. In nucleotides, the CDR3 is TGCAGCGTTGAACCCGGAGGGTCTTTTGGCTACACCTTC.

This chain links TRBV4-1 with TRBJ1-2; D call uncertain. The germline V gene has CDR1 MGHRA and CDR2 YSYEKL. The CDR3 is 16 residues long. V lost 0 bases to trimming and J lost 8 bases, with 19 bases between them. The CDR3 loop reads CASSQDRGQALTGYTF. The CDR3 bases are TGCGCCAGCAGCCAAGATCGGGGTCAGGCCCTGACGGGCTACACCTTC.